This T cell receptor beta chain was captured in a study of shared clonotypes between healthy human individuals. Study conclusions and caveats: Roughly 5% was the fraction of naive CD4 clonotypes found shared across several donors. In the sorted subsets, rarefaction showed sequencing was incomplete despite large depth. Among non-shared clonotypes, generation probabilities were lower than among those shared by all four donors.

CD45RO-negative, CCR7-selected cells formed the naive CD8 fraction, which excluded terminally differentiated effector memory CD45RA+ cells. V shed 0 bases and J 7 bases; nucleotides not matched to a gene: 7. The CDR3 totals 18 residues. The germline V gene encodes CDR1 MGHRA and CDR2 YSYEKL. Clones were sequenced by immunoSEQ multiplex PCR, and TCRdb holds only the in-frame ones, with some missing. The sample contains about 2 million clones, 85% to 95% of which appear only once. A remark on this clone: The antigen is not known.

Sequencing input: naive CD8+ T cells sorted from blood. This receptor was taken from a young man in good health. The V and J genes are TRBV4-1 and TRBJ2-1; 15 nucleotides agree with TRBD2. The CDR3 loop is CASSQDGLAGGPRNEQFF. The DNA of the CDR3 is TGCGCCAGCAGCCAAGACGGACTAGCGGGAGGGCCGCGGAATGAGCAGTTCTTC.